The 5 T cell receptor beta chains below come from one sample, sequenced in a study of shared clonotypes between healthy human individuals. Profiled with immunoSEQ multiplex PCR; TCRdb holds only in-frame clones, not every one. This sample has 2 million to 2.5 million clones, with approximately 94% found just once. Sequenced input: naive CD4+ T cells sorted from blood. The subset denotes: CD45RA+ positively selected. These receptors all come from a young man in good health.

In its sample, this clone was seen once. CDR3 in amino acids: CASSFTGDQPQHF. DNA of the CDR3: TGTGCCAGCAGCTTTACGGGTGATCAGCCCCAGCATTTT. This rearrangement joins TRBV7-6 to TRBJ1-5; D is unresolved. The CDR3 runs to 13 residues. V shed 3 bases and J shed 5 bases, with 8 bases lying between them. Germline CDR1 SGHVS, CDR2 FNYEAQ. The full variable domain, with the rest looked up from reference TRBV7-6 and TRBJ1-5, is GAGVSQSPRYKVTKRGQDVALRCDPISGHVSLYWYRQALGQGPEFLTYFNYEAQQDKSGLPNDRFSAERPEGSISTLTIQRTEQRDSAMYRCASSFTGDQPQHFGDGTRLSIL.

The chain carries TRBV18 and TRBJ1-2; a weak D match, TRBD1 (5 bases). The CDR3 spans 14 residues. V was pared by 2 bases and J by 6 bases, with 13 bases between. CDR1 KGHSH and CDR2 LQKENI come from the germline V gene. The CDR3 bases are TGTGCCAGCTCACCAAGGCAGGGAAGGGATGGCTACACCTTC. It is translated as CASSPRQGRDGYTF. Combining the CDR3 with reference TRBV18 and TRBJ1-2 gives the whole variable domain NAGVMQNPRHLVRRRGQEARLRCSPMKGHSHVYWYRQLPEEGLKFMVYLQKENIIDESGMPKERFSAEFPKEGPSILRIQQVVRGDSAAYFCASSPRQGRDGYTFGSGTRLTVV.

V usage is TRBV10-3 and J usage is TRBJ2-7, with 10 bases that match TRBD2. V lost 2 bases, J lost 4 bases, and 8 bases stayed unmatched. The CDR3 covers 16 residues. Germline V gives CDR1 ENHRY, CDR2 SYGVKD. CDR3 amino acids: CAISEIASGSVYEQYF. CDR3 DNA sequence: TGTGCCATCAGTGAGATCGCTAGCGGGAGTGTATACGAGCAGTACTTC.

V usage is TRBV7-9 and J usage is TRBJ2-3; D possibly matches TRBD1 or TRBD2 (7 bases each). The CDR3 is 14 residues long. CDR1 SEHNR and CDR2 FQNEAQ come from the germline V gene (reference sequence). V was shortened by 4 bases and J by 2 bases, with 10 bases between the two germline ends. The CDR3 DNA follows: TGTGCCAGCAGCTGGGAGGGGGCCACAGATACGCAGTATTTT. Translated, it gives CASSWEGATDTQYF.

V is TRBV4-1 and J is TRBJ1-4; D unclear. V was pared by 0 bases and J by 8 bases, with 13 bases between. Germline V CDR1 and CDR2: MGHRA, YSYEKL. This CDR3 region has 15 residues. CDR3: CASSQEGLGGEKLFF. DNA for the CDR3: TGCGCCAGCAGCCAAGAGGGTCTTGGAGGGGAAAAACTGTTTTTT.